The table lists the clone carrying this TCR beta chain with a few counts. This record comes from a study of CD8+CD57+ T cells in acquired aplastic anemia. CDR3 and TCR beta VDJ profiling relied on genomic DNA as the template. TCRdb re-derived calls from the reads in MiXCR, one entry per CDR3 protein. This table holds about 220,000 distinct CDR3 sequences, 34% found once. The TCR comes from a human donor in good health, serving as a control. The sample consisted of sorted CD4+, CD8+, or CD8+CD57+ T cells (not recorded which) from PBMCs.

The CDR3 DNA reads TGTGCCAGCAGTAGGGGAATGGCAGGGGCCGGGCCTAGCACAGATACGCAGTATTTT. Translated, it gives CASSRGMAGAGPSTDTQYF. The rearrangement uses TRBV12-3 or TRBV12-4 and TRBJ2-3, with D possibly matching TRBD1 (6 bases). The CDR3 consists of 19 residues. The V end was cut by 5 bases, the J end by 0 bases, with 24 bases between.